These T cell receptor beta chains were read from a single sample in a study of shared clonotypes between healthy human individuals. The assay was immunoSEQ multiplex PCR, and TCRdb's table has in-frame clones only and misses some. The sample carries millions of clones, around 93% recorded once. Sequenced: naive CD8+ T cells from PBMCs. The receptor set was obtained from a man aged 18-30 years in good health. Some clones in this sample may be carry-over from other donors' samples. Each CDR3 is given with its conserved first and last residue. For some rows the clone size is stated as once, few or many, or as a class when expanded; others skip it.

j_call,clone_size,v_call,cdr3_aa
TRBJ2-7,NA,TRBV14,CASSQVLSYEQYF
TRBJ1-2,NA,TRBV5-1,CATTLQGKDGYTF
TRBJ2-7,NA,TRBV13,CASSLGPGTGAYEQYF
TRBJ1-1,NA,TRBV29-1,CSVYPDNTEAFF
TRBJ1-1,NA,TRBV14,CASSQAFVANTEAFF
TRBJ2-7,NA,TRBV27,CASSLGAAPYEQYF
TRBJ2-7,NA,TRBV27,CASSLSYGEGSSYEQYF
TRBJ1-1,few,TRBV5-1,CASSFPGEAEAFF
TRBJ2-3,NA,TRBV2,CASNYGGRANADTQYF
TRBJ2-7,NA,TRBV27,CASSLVTPYEQYF
TRBJ2-3,NA,TRBV28,CASSRANGADTQYF
TRBJ2-7,NA,TRBV14,CASSAREDNYEQYF
TRBJ2-1,NA,TRBV7-8,CASSLAGVKGYNEQFF
TRBJ2-3,NA,TRBV28,CASSLGWDTQYF
TRBJ1-1,NA,TRBV10-2,CASSGRSTEAFF
TRBJ2-7,NA,TRBV19,CASSFGQGGRYEQYF
TRBJ1-1,NA,TRBV28,CASSPGQGSEAFF
TRBJ2-7,once,TRBV10-3,CAISEGTLNYEQYF
TRBJ1-2,once,TRBV7-2,CASSENQDSLNYGYTF
TRBJ2-6,NA,TRBV9,CASSVEGTGANVLTF
TRBJ2-3,NA,TRBV28,CASSSRSYTDTQYF
TRBJ2-5,NA,TRBV10-2,CASSEGETQYF
TRBJ2-2,NA,TRBV4-1,CASSQSQPTNTGELFF
TRBJ1-6,NA,TRBV27,CASSLLAGDMSSPLHF
TRBJ2-3,NA,TRBV10-3,CAISESSPTDTQYF
TRBJ2-7,NA,TRBV28,CASKGQGYFEQYF
TRBJ2-7,once,TRBV28,CASSLRTGILYEQYF
TRBJ2-2,NA,TRBV9,CASSVPSGRGGTGELFF
TRBJ1-4,NA,TRBV21-1,CASSKAGELFF
TRBJ1-2,NA,TRBV28,CASSNTLTGAGYTF
TRBJ2-7,NA,TRBV13,CASSLSLAGLSYEQYF
TRBJ2-7,NA,TRBV4-1,CASSQGQGSYEQYF
TRBJ1-2,NA,TRBV27,CASSPIGLAGYTF